Each of the 3 T cell receptor beta chains below was sequenced from the same sample in a study of T cells in Graves' hyperthyroidism and ophthalmopathy. Researchers took RNA transcripts and amplified the TCR beta CDR3 regions from them. A first-round RT-PCR of the TCR CDR3 used the HTBI primer set. TCRdb redid the calling of the multiplex PCR reads with MiXCR, one entry per CDR3 protein. In the table there are 30,000 to 40,000 distinct CDR3 sequences, roughly 50% of which are singletons. Source material: blood. The receptors were gathered from a man aged 35-49 years with Graves' ophthalmopathy.

The chain carries TRBV24-1 and TRBJ2-7; 10 bases map to TRBD2. The ends lost 3 bases at V and 3 bases at J; junction bases unmatched: 4. Per germline, CDR1 KGHDR and CDR2 SFDVKD. The CDR3 has 15 amino acids. CDR3 loop: CATSDPGTSVYEQYF. CDR3 bases: TGTGCCACCAGTGATCCCGGGACTAGCGTCTACGAGCAGTACTTC.

J is TRBJ2-7 and V is TRBV5-1; 11 bases are shared with TRBD1. This CDR3 is 16 amino acids long. Germline V gene sequence: CDR1 SGHRS, CDR2 YFSETQ. With 4 bases clipped from V and 5 bases from J, the junction kept 11 bases outside the gene matches. The CDR3 DNA reads TGCGCCAGCAGCACCACCGGGACAGGGGGTTCCGACGAGCAGTACTTC. Amino acid sequence: CASSTTGTGGSDEQYF.

This clonotype has a count of ten or more. The chain has TRBV5-5 and TRBJ2-5; tentatively, D is TRBD1 (7 bases). Germline V lookup: CDR1 SGHKS, CDR2 YYEKEE (reference sequence). V was clipped by 4 bases and J by 2 bases, with 15 bases between them. This CDR3 is 15 amino acids long. CDR3 in DNA: TGTGCCAGCAGCCGCAGGGGGGACCCACAAGAGACCCAGTACTTC. Translating gives CASSRRGDPQETQYF.